This T cell receptor beta chain came from a study of blood T cell repertoires in COVID-19. Looking at the study overall: The analysed material was cDNA or gDNA that came from T cells, B-cell-depleted T cells, or PBMCs.

CDR3 length: 16 residues. Germline assignment: CDR1 SGHAT and CDR2 FQNNGV. V dropped 1 base and J dropped 4 bases, with 14 bases sitting between them. In the study's own analysis: How many nucleated cells were present was estimated from reference gene primer amplification. Assay: immunoSEQ multiplex PCR; the TCRdb copy retains only in-frame clones and omits some. That table gives V, J and clone size, and the DNA gave D and trimming. Among around 300,000 clones listed, approximately 88% were seen once. Seattle patients were enrolled during active infection and followed longitudinally. J is TRBJ1-3 and V is TRBV11-2; no reliable D call. This TCR came from a woman in her twenties or thirties with COVID-19, enrolled during active disease. Sequenced: peripheral blood. CDR3 residues: CASSLAIAGSGNTIYF. Here the CDR3 DNA reads TGTGCCAGCAGCTTAGCGATCGCGGGTTCGGGAAACACCATATATTTT. Full variable domain (outside the CDR3, taken from reference TRBV11-2 and TRBJ1-3): EAGVAQSPRYKIIEKRQSVAFWCNPISGHATLYWYQQILGQGPKLLIQFQNNGVVDDSQLPKDRFSAERLKGVDSTLKIQPAKLEDSAVYLCASSLAIAGSGNTIYFGEGSWLTVV.